This T cell receptor beta chain was found in a study of blood T cell repertoires in COVID-19. On the study more broadly: There were acute and convalescent COVID-19 samples, and they came from the United States, Italy and Spain. In each case, the material was cDNA or gDNA derived from T cells, B-cell-depleted T cells, or PBMCs.

Only in-frame clones appear in the TCRdb table, and some are missing; sequencing was by immunoSEQ multiplex PCR. Among under 250,000 clones listed, about 82% were seen once. In germline, CDR1 is SQVTM, CDR2 ANQGSEA. The CDR3 length is 13 residues. V shed 0 bases and J shed 3 bases, with 6 bases lying between them. The origin of this receptor is an elderly man with acute or convalescent COVID-19. This sequence joins TRBV29-1 and TRBJ1-5; D gene ambiguous. The sequencing sample was made of peripheral blood. In DNA, the CDR3 is TGCAGCGTTGAAGAGTCGGTCAATCAGCCCCAGCATTTT. The encoded protein is CSVEESVNQPQHF.